The 8 T cell receptor beta chains given below trace back to one sample, sequenced in a study of blood T cell repertoires in COVID-19. TCRdb's copy holds only in-frame clones and misses some; the assay was immunoSEQ multiplex PCR. The table shows around 150,000 clones, with 90% to 95% occurring only once. The sequenced material came from peripheral blood. All receptors derive from a woman aged 55-69 years with COVID-19, enrolled during active disease.

V and J are TRBV29-1 and TRBJ1-5; 7 bases match TRBD1. From germline, CDR1 is SQVTM and CDR2 ANQGSEA. V trimming: 4 bases; J trimming: 3 bases; junction bases outside the gene matches: 6. This CDR3 has 14 residues. The CDR3 region has the DNA TGCAGCGTTGCCCTAGGGACAGCCAATCAGCCCCAGCATTTT. It encodes CSVALGTANQPQHF.

The rearrangement links TRBV11-3 to TRBJ2-2, with 8 bases matching TRBD2. V lost 6 bases to trimming and J lost 4 bases; unmatched junction nucleotides: 7. Looked up from germline, CDR1 is SGHNT and CDR2 is YENEEA. The CDR3 is 15 amino acids. Here the CDR3 reads CASSEGLVRTGELFF. For the CDR3, the DNA is TGTGCCAGCAGTGAGGGACTAGTCCGCACCGGGGAGCTGTTTTTT. Full variable domain (outside the CDR3, taken from reference TRBV11-3 and TRBJ2-2): EAGVVQSPRYKIIEKKQPVAFWCNPISGHNTLYWYLQNLGQGPELLIRYENEEAVDDSQLPKDRFSAERLKGVDSTLKIQPAELGDSAVYLCASSEGLVRTGELFFGEGSRLTVL.

The chain joins TRBV13 to TRBJ1-3; D is possibly TRBD1 (5 bases). The length of the CDR3 is 16 residues. V shed 5 bases and J shed 2 bases, with 16 bases lying between them. CDR1 PRHDT and CDR2 FYEKMQ come from the germline V gene (reference sequence). CDR3 DNA sequence: TGTGCCAGCAGCCAATTGACGGGGGGGACTGGAAACACCATATATTTT. Its translation is CASSQLTGGTGNTIYF.

The chain combines TRBV5-1 with TRBJ1-5, with 7 bases fitting TRBD1. Germline V gene lookup returns CDR1 SGHRS and CDR2 YFSETQ. With V trimmed by 0 bases and J by 7 bases, 4 bases remained unmatched. The CDR3 consists of 14 residues. The CDR3 region has the DNA TGCGCCAGCAGCTTGGTTCAGGGGGGACAGCCCCAGCATTTT. Translated, it gives CASSLVQGGQPQHF.

This clone was observed a few times. The chain couples TRBV19 to TRBJ1-4, with TRBD1 identical over 8 bases. The germline gives CDR1 LNHDA, CDR2 SQIVND (reference sequence). After removal of 5 bases from V and 8 bases from J, the junction contained 10 bases not matched to a gene. The length of the CDR3 is 15 residues. The CDR3 DNA reads TGTGCCAGTAGTCAAAGGACAGGGAATGGGGAAAAACTGTTTTTT. It yields the protein CASSQRTGNGEKLFF. Full variable domain (remainder filled in from reference TRBV19 and TRBJ1-4): DGGITQSPKYLFRKEGQNVTLSCEQNLNHDAMYWYRQDPGQGLRLIYYSQIVNDFQKGDIAEGYSVSREKKESFPLTVTSAQKNPTAFYLCASSQRTGNGEKLFFGSGTQLSVL.

Worth noting for this clone: The DNA is omitted, as the CDR3 cannot be located on it reliably, and the CDR3 follows TCRdb's listing. This rearrangement joins TRBV6-6 to TRBJ1-1; the table gives TRBD1 as D, unverified against the DNA. The CDR3 contains 15 residues when both ends are counted. Per the germline V gene, CDR1 is MNHNY and CDR2 is SVGAGI (reference sequence). The CDR3 spells CASSTSTGTNTEAFF.

The genes are TRBV5-4 and TRBJ2-3; D gene unclear. V dropped 4 bases and J dropped 0 bases, with 6 bases sitting between them. The CDR3 is 13 residues long. In germline, CDR1 is SGHNT, CDR2 YYREEE (reference sequence). CDR3 nucleotides: TGTGCCAGCAGCCTATATAGCACAGATACGCAGTATTTT. This translates into CASSLYSTDTQYF.

This chain joins TRBV4-3 and TRBJ2-1; 12 positions agree with TRBD2. Germline CDR1 LGHNA, CDR2 YSLEER. Unmatched junction bases numbered 1, after V lost 4 bases and J lost 6 bases. The length of the CDR3 is 14 residues. This CDR3 is CASSPSGGVNEQFF. In DNA, the CDR3 is TGCGCCAGCAGCCCTAGCGGGGGGGTCAATGAGCAGTTCTTC.